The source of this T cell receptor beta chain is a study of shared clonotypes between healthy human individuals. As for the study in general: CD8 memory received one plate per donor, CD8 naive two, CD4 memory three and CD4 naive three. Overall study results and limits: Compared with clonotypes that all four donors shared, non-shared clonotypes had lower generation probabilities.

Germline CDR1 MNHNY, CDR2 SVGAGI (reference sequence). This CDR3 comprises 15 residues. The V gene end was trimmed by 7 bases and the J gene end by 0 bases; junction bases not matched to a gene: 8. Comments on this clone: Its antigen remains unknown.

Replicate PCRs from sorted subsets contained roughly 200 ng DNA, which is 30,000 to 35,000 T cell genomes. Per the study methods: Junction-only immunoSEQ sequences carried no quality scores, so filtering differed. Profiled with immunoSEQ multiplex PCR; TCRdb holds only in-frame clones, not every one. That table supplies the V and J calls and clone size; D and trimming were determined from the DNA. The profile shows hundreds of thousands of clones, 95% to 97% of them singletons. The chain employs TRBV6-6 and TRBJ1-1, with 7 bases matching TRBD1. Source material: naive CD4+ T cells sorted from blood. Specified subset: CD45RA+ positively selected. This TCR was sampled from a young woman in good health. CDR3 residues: CASKRQGGMNTEAFF. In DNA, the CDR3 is TGTGCCAGCAAACGACAGGGAGGGATGAACACTGAAGCTTTCTTT.